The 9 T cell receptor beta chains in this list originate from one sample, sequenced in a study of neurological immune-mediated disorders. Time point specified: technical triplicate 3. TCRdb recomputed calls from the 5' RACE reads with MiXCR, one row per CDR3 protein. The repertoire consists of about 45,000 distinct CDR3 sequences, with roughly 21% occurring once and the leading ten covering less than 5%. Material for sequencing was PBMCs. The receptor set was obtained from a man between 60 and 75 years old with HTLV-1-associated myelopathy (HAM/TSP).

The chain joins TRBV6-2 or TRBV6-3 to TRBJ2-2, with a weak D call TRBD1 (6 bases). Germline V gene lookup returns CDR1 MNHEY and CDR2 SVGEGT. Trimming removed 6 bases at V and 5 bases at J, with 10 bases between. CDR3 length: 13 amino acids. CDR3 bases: TGTGCCAGCAGGCCGACAGGTACCGGGGAGCTGTTTTTT. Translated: CASRPTGTGELFF.

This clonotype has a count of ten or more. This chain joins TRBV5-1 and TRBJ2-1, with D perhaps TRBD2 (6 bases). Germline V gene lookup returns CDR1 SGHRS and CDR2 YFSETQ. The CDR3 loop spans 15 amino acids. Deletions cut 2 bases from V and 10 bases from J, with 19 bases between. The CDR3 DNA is TGCGCCAGCAGCTTCGATAGCGCCACCGGGGGAGAGCAGTTCTTC. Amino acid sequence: CASSFDSATGGEQFF.

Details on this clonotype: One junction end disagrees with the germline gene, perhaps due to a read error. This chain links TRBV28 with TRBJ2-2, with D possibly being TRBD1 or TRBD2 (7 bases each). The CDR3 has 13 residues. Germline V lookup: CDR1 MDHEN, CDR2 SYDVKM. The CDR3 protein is CASSPSAGGEQFF. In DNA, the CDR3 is TGTGCCAGCAGTCCCTCGGCAGGGGGGGAGCAGTTTTTT.

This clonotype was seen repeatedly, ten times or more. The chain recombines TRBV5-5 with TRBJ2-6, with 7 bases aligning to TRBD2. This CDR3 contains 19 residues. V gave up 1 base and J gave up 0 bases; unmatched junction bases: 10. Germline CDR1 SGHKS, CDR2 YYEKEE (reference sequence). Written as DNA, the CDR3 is TGTGCCAGCAGCTTGTTTAATAGCGGGTACCCCTCTGGGGCCAACGTCCTGACTTTC. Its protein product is CASSLFNSGYPSGANVLTF. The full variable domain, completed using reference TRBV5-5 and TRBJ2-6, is DAGVTQSPTHLIKTRGQQVTLRCSPISGHKSVSWYQQVLGQGPQFIFQYYEKEERGRGNFPDRFSARQFPNYSSELNVNALLLGDSALYLCASSLFNSGYPSGANVLTFGAGSRLTVL.

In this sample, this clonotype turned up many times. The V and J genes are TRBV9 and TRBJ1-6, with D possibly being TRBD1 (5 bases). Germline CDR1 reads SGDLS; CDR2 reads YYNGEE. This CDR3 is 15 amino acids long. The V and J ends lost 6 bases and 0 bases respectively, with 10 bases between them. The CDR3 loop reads CASNGGSSYNSPLHF. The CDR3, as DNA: TGTGCCAGCAACGGGGGGAGCTCCTATAATTCACCCCTCCACTTT.

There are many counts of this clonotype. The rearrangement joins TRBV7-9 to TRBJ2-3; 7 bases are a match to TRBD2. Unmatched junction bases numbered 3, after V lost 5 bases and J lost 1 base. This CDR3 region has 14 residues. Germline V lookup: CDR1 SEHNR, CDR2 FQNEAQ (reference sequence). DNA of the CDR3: TGTGCCAGCAGCCGCAGCGGGGGCACAGATACGCAGTATTTT. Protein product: CASSRSGGTDTQYF.

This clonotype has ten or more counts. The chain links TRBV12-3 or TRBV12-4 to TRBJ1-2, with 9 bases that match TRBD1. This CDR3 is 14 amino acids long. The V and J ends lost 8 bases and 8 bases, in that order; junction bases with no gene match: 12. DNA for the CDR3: TGTGCCAGCGGGTCCCAACAGGGGGCCGAGGGCTACACCTTC. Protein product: CASGSQQGAEGYTF.

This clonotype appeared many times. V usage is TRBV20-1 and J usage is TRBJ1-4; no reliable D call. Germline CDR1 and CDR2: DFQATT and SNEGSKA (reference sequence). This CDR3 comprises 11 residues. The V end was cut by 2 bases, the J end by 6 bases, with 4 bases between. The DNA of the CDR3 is TGCAGTGCTAGATTTGATGAAAAACTGTTTTTT. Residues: CSARFDEKLFF.

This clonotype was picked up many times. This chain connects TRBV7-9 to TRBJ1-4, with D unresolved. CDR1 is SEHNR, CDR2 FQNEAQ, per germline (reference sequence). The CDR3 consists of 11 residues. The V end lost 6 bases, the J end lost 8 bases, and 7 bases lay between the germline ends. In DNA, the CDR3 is TGTGCCAGCAGTTCTAGAGAAAAACTGTTTTTT. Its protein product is CASSSREKLFF.